This section outlines one T cell receptor (beta chain) sequence together with its context. V lost 1 base to trimming and J lost 1 base, with 6 bases between them. The CDR3 runs to 14 residues. From germline, CDR1 is MNHNS and CDR2 SASEGT. These data belong to a study of siplizumab effects on memory and regulatory T cells. Clones were read by immunoSEQ multiplex PCR, and TCRdb kept only the in-frame ones, dropping some. The table has tens of thousands of clones, 93% seen once; the top ten hold about two fifths. Sequencing was carried out using CD8+ T cells sorted from blood. The chain links TRBV6-1 to TRBJ2-3, with D hard to call. The receptor comes from a human donor in good health. This chain's CDR3 is CASSEGPRTDTQYF. The CDR3 DNA sequence: TGTGCCAGCAGTGAAGGCCCTCGCACAGATACGCAGTATTTT.